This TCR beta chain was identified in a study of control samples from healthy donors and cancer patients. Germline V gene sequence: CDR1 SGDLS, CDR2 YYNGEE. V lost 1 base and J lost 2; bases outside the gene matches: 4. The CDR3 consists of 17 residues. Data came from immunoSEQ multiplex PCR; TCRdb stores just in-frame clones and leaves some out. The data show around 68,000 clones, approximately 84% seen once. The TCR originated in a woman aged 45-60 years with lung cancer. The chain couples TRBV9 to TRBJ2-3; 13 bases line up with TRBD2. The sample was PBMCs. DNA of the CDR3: TGTGCCAGCAGCGTAATCGGGACTAGCGGGGCCACAGATACGCAGTATTTT. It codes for CASSVIGTSGATDTQYF. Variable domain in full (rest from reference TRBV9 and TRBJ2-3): DSGVTQTPKHLITATGQRVTLRCSPRSGDLSVYWYQQSLDQGLQFLIQYYNGEERAKGNILERFSAQQFPDLHSELNLSSLELGDSALYFCASSVIGTSGATDTQYFGPGTRLTVL.